The 9 T cell receptor beta chains reported below all come from one sample, sequenced in a study of blood T cell repertoires in COVID-19. This table comes from immunoSEQ multiplex PCR, and its TCRdb copy is limited to in-frame clones, with some not included. The table lists some 60,000 clones, more than 70% of them singletons. The sequencing sample was made of peripheral blood. The receptors were gathered from a man in his sixties with acute or convalescent COVID-19.

The V gene is TRBV24-1, the J gene TRBJ2-5, with 12 positions matching TRBD2. This CDR3 spans 17 amino acids. Germline CDR1 is KGHDR and CDR2 is SFDVKD. The junction had 5 bases not matched to a gene; V was cut back by 2 bases and J by 2 bases. The CDR3 reads CATSDWGLAGEQETQYF. The CDR3 nucleotides read TGTGCCACCAGTGATTGGGGACTAGCGGGCGAGCAAGAGACCCAGTACTTC.

This clone was picked up a small number of times. The chain joins TRBV7-2 to TRBJ2-3; D perhaps matches TRBD1 (6 bases). Germline-derived CDR1 and CDR2 are SGHTA and FQGNSA. Trimming cost V 0 bases and J 4 bases, with 11 bases left between them. The CDR3 length is 15 residues. This chain's CDR3 is CASSLALQGPDTQYF. DNA of the CDR3: TGTGCCAGCAGCTTAGCCCTACAGGGCCCAGATACGCAGTATTTT.

The V gene is TRBV3-1 (or the pseudogene TRBV3-2), the J gene TRBJ1-2; possible D gene TRBD1, 5 bases. Trimming took 1 base from V and 3 from J, leaving 15 bases between them. This CDR3 is 16 amino acids long. The V gene's germline CDR1 is LGHDT and CDR2 YNNKEL (reference sequence). The CDR3 region is CASSQGVAGSHYGYTF. In DNA form, the CDR3 reads TGTGCCAGCAGCCAAGGGGTCGCAGGGTCCCACTATGGCTACACCTTC.

This chain joins TRBV19 and TRBJ2-2; 11 positions match TRBD2. This CDR3 spans 17 amino acids. The germline gives CDR1 LNHDA, CDR2 SQIVND (reference sequence). Losses at the gene ends were 6 bases for V and 0 bases for J; bases not matched to a gene: 6. In DNA, the CDR3 is TGTGCCAGTAGAAAGGGTAGCGGGGGGGCGAACACCGGGGAGCTGTTTTTT. The encoded protein is CASRKGSGGANTGELFF.

The rearrangement uses TRBV6-1 and TRBJ2-7; the D gene is possibly TRBD2 (7 bases). V was shortened by 1 base and J by 9 bases, with 16 bases between the two germline ends. Looked up from germline, CDR1 is MNHNS and CDR2 is SASEGT. The CDR3 has 14 residues. CDR3 amino acids: CASSEGGGSRTQYF. CDR3 sequence (DNA): TGTGCCAGCAGTGAAGGCGGGGGCAGCCGGACGCAGTACTTC.

V is TRBV10-3 and J is TRBJ2-7; no definite D call. The CDR3 sequence is 11 residues long. Looked up from germline, CDR1 is ENHRY and CDR2 is SYGVKD. V lost 5 bases and J lost 3, with 5 bases in between. In nucleotides, the CDR3 is TGTGCCATCAGTAACAGCTACGAGCAGTACTTC. Its protein product is CAISNSYEQYF.

The chain couples TRBV1 to TRBJ2-7; the tabulated D call, TRBD2, remains unverified against the DNA. TRBV1 is noted as a pseudogene. The CDR3 loop spans 16 amino acids. The CDR3 sequence: CTSSQEGRGVSHEQYF. The CDR3 bases are TGCACCAGCAGCCAAGAGGGGCGGGGGGTGTCCCACGAGCAGTACTTC.

V and J are TRBV5-4 and TRBJ2-1; 8 bases fit TRBD2. The CDR3 runs 17 residues. The germline gives CDR1 SGHNT, CDR2 YYREEE (reference sequence). Trimming at V came to 1 base and at J to 10 bases, leaving 16 bases not matched to a gene. CDR3 coding DNA: TGTGCCAGCAGCTTGCACTCGATGGCTAGCGGGTCGCGAGAGCAGTTCTTC. Translation: CASSLHSMASGSREQFF.

The rearrangement uses TRBV18 and TRBJ1-1, with TRBD1 matching 7 bases. The CDR3 runs 14 residues. CDR1 and CDR2 from the germline V gene are KGHSH and LQKENI. The ends lost 6 bases at V and 1 base at J; junction bases unmatched: 5. CDR3 region: CASSGQSENTEAFF. In DNA form, the CDR3 reads TGTGCCAGCTCGGGACAGTCAGAGAACACTGAAGCTTTCTTT.